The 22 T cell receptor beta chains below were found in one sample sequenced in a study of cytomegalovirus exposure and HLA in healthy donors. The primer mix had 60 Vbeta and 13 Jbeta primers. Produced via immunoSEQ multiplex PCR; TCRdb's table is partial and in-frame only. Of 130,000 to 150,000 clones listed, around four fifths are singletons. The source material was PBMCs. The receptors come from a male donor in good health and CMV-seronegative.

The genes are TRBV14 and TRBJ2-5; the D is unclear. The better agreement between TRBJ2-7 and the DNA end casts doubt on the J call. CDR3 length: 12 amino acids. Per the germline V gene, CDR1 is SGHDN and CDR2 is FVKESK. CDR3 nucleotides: TGTGCCAGCGGTAGCTTAACCTACGAGCAGTACTTC. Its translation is CASGSLTYEQYF.

The CDR3 nucleotides are TGTGCCAGCAGTTCCTTGACAGGGGATGGCTACACCTTC. Translated: CASSSLTGDGYTF. V usage is TRBV27 and J usage is TRBJ1-2; 8 bases are a match to TRBD1. The V and J ends lost 4 bases and 6 bases, in that order; junction bases with no gene match: 4. Germline V gives CDR1 MNHEY, CDR2 SMNVEV (reference sequence). The CDR3 spans 13 residues.

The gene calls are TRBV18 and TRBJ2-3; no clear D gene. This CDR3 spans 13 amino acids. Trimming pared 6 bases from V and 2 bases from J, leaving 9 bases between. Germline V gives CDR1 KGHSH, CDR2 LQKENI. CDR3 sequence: CASSLLLTDTQYF. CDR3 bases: TGTGCCAGCTCCCTACTCCTCACAGATACGCAGTATTTT. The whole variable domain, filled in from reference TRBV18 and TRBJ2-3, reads NAGVMQNPRHLVRRRGQEARLRCSPMKGHSHVYWYRQLPEEGLKFMVYLQKENIIDESGMPKERFSAEFPKEGPSILRIQQVVRGDSAAYFCASSLLLTDTQYFGPGTRLTVL.

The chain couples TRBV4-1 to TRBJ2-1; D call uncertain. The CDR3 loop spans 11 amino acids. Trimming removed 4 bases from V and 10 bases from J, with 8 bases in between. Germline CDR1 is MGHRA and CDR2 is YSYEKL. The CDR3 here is CASSRSREQFF. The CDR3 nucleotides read TGCGCCAGCAGCCGTTCCCGGGAGCAGTTCTTC.

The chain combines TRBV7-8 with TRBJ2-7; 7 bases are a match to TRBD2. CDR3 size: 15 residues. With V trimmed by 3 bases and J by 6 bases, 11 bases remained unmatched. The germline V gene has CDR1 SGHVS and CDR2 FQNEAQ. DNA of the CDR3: TGTGCCAGCAGCTTGAAAGCGGGACCGCTCTCCGAGCAGTACTTC. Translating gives CASSLKAGPLSEQYF.

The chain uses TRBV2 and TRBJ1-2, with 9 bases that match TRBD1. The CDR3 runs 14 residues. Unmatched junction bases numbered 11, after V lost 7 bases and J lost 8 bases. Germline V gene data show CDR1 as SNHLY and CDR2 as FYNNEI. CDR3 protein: CASIGQGQYGGYTF. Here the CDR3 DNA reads TGTGCCAGCATCGGACAGGGGCAGTATGGCGGCTACACCTTC.

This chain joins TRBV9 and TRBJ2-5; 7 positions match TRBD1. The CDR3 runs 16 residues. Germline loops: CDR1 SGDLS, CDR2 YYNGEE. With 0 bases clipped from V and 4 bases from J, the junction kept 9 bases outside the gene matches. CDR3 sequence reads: CASSVGAGGMGETQYF. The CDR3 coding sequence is TGTGCCAGCAGCGTAGGTGCAGGGGGAATGGGAGAGACCCAGTACTTC.

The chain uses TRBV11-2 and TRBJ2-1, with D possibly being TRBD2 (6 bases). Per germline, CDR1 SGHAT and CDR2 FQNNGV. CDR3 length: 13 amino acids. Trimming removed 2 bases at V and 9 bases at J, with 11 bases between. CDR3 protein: CASSLLSGAEQFF. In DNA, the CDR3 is TGTGCCAGCAGCTTATTATCGGGAGCTGAGCAGTTCTTC. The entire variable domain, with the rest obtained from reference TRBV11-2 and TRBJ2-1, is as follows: EAGVAQSPRYKIIEKRQSVAFWCNPISGHATLYWYQQILGQGPKLLIQFQNNGVVDDSQLPKDRFSAERLKGVDSTLKIQPAKLEDSAVYLCASSLLSGAEQFFGPGTRLTVL.

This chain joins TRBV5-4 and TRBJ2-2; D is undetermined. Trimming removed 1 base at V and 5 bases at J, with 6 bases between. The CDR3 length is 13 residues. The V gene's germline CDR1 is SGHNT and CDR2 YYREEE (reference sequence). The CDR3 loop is CASSLPLTGELFF. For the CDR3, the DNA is TGTGCCAGCAGCTTGCCCCTAACCGGGGAGCTGTTTTTT.

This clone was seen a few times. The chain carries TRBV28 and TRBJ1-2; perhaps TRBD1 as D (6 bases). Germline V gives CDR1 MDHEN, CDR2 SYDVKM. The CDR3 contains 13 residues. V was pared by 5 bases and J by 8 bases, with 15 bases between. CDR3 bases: TGTGCCAGCAGTCCAGACAGGTATAGGGGCTACACCTTC. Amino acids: CASSPDRYRGYTF.

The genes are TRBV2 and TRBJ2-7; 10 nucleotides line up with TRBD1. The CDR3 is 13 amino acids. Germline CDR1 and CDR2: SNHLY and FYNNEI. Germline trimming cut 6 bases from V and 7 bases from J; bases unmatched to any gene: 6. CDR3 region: CASSPGQGWEQYF. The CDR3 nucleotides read TGTGCCAGCAGCCCGGGACAGGGGTGGGAGCAGTACTTC.

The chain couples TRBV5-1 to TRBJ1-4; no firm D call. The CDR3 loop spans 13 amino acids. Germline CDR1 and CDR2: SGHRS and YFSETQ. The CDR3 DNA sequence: TGCGCGGGAAGTAGGGAGCCGGGAGAAAAACTGTTTTTT. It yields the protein CAGSREPGEKLFF.

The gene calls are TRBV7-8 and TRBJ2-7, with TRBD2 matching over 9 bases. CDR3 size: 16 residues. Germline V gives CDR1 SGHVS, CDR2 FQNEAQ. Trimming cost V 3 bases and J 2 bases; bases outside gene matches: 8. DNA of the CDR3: TGTGCCAGCAGCTTCAGAATAGCGGGAGTGACCTACGAGCAGTACTTC. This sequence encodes CASSFRIAGVTYEQYF.

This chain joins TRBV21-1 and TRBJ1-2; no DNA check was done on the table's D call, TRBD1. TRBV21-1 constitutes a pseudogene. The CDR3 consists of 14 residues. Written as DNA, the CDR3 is TGTGCCAGCAGCCCCCGACAGGGGAACTATGGCTACACCTTC. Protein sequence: CASSPRQGNYGYTF.

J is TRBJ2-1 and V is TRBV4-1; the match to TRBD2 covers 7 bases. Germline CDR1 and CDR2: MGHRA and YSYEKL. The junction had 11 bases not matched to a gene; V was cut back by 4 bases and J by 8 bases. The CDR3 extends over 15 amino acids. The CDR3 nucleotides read TGCGCCAGCAGCCCGACGGGCGGGAGAACCGATGAGCAGTTCTTC. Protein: CASSPTGGRTDEQFF.

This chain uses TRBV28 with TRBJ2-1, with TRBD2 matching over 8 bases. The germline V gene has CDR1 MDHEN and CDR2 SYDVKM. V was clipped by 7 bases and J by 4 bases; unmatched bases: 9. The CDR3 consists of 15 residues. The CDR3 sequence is CASTGAGGKYNEQFF. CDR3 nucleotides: TGTGCCAGCACCGGCGCGGGGGGAAAGTACAATGAGCAGTTCTTC. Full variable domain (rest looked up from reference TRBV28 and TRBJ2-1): DVKVTQSSRYLVKRTGEKVFLECVQDMDHENMFWYRQDPGLGLRLIYFSYDVKMKEKGDIPEGYSVSREKKERFSLILESASTNQTSMYLCASTGAGGKYNEQFFGPGTRLTVL.

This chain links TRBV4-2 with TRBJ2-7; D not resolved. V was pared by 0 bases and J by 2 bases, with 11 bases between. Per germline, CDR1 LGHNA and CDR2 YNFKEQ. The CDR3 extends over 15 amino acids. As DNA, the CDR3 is TGTGCCAGCAGCCAAGACCCGAATCCAGCCTACGAGCAGTACTTC. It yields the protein CASSQDPNPAYEQYF.

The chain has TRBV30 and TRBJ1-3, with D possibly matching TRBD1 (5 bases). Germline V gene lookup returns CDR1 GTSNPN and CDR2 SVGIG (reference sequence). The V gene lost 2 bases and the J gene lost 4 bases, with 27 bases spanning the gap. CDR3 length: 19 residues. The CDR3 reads CAWSTRRGRALTEGNTIYF. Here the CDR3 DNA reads TGTGCCTGGAGTACCCGACGAGGCAGGGCGCTCACGGAAGGAAACACCATATATTTT.

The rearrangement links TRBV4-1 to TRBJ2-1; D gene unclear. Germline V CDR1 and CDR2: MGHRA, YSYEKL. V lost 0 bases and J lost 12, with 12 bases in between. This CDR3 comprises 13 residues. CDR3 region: CASSQDLRTVQFF. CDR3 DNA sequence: TGCGCCAGCAGCCAAGATTTGAGAACGGTGCAGTTCTTC.

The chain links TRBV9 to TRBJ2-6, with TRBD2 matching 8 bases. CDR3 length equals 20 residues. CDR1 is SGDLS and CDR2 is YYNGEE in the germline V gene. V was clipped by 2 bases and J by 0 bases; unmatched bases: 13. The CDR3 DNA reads TGTGCCAGCAGCGTGGGGCGTGGTGGCGGGGGGCACTCTGGGGCCAACGTCCTGACTTTC. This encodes CASSVGRGGGGHSGANVLTF.

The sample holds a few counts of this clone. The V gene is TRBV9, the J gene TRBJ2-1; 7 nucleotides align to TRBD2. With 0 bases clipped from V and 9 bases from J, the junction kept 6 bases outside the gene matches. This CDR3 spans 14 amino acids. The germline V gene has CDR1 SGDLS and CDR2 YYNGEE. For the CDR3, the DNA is TGTGCCAGCAGCGTAGGACCGTCGGGGGGTGAGCAGTTCTTC. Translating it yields CASSVGPSGGEQFF.

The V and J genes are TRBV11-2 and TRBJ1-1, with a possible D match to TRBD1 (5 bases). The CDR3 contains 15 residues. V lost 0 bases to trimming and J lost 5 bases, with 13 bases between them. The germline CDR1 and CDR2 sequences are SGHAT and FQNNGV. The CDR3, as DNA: TGTGCCAGCAGCTTAGATTGGGACGGGGGAACTGAAGCTTTCTTT. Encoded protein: CASSLDWDGGTEAFF.